The 9 T cell receptor beta chains below all came from one sample that was sequenced in a study of shared clonotypes between healthy human individuals. The naive CD8 fraction comprised CD45RO-negative cells positively selected for CCR7 and excluded terminally differentiated effector memory CD45RA+ cells. Sequencing was performed with immunoSEQ multiplex PCR; in TCRdb, only in-frame clones are kept and a portion is missing. Of about 2.1 million clones in the sample, under 95% were seen once. Sample: naive CD8+ T cells from PBMCs. The receptors shown here come from a man younger than 30 in good health. Some clones in this sample may be carry-over from other donors' samples.

V usage is TRBV29-1 and J usage is TRBJ2-7, with D perhaps matching TRBD1 or TRBD2 (5 bases each). V gave up 6 bases and J gave up 2 bases, with 11 bases separating them. The CDR3 extends over 12 amino acids. The germline gives CDR1 SQVTM, CDR2 ANQGSEA. Here the CDR3 DNA reads TGCAGCGTCTGGGGGAGCACCTACGAGCAGTACTTC. Its protein is CSVWGSTYEQYF.

This clone occurred a few times. The chain joins TRBV19 to TRBJ1-5; the match to TRBD1 covers 7 bases. This CDR3 is 15 amino acids long. V lost 0 bases to trimming and J lost 7 bases; unmatched junction nucleotides: 6. Per the germline V gene, CDR1 is LNHDA and CDR2 is SQIVND (reference sequence). CDR3 nucleotides: TGTGCCAGTAGTATAGACACAGGGGAGCAACAGCCCCAGCATTTT. As protein: CASSIDTGEQQPQHF.

Points on this clone: The junction and the germline gene differ at one end; a read error may be behind it. The V call is TRBV7-9, the J call TRBJ1-2, with TRBD1 as a possible D gene (5 bases). CDR1 and CDR2 (germline): SEHNR, FQNEAQ (reference sequence). The CDR3 has 17 amino acids. The CDR3 DNA reads as TGCGCCAGCAGCCAAGATGACAGAACCTATACCAACTATGGCTACACCTTC. Residues: CASSQDDRTYTNYGYTF.

This clone occurred once. The V call is TRBV10-3, the J call TRBJ1-2; a weak D match, TRBD1 (6 bases). The CDR3 length is 17 residues. V was pared by 8 bases and J by 4 bases, with 26 bases between. Germline V gives CDR1 ENHRY, CDR2 SYGVKD. CDR3 sequence (DNA): TGTGCCATCTCCGCACCCACAGTTGGGGGCGCTACCTATGGCTACACCTTC. It is translated as CAISAPTVGGATYGYTF.

On this clone itself: Other nucleotide sequences in the sample specify the same CDR3. The rearrangement links TRBV20-1 to TRBJ1-1, with TRBD1 matching 7 bases. Losses at the gene ends were 1 base for V and 8 bases for J; bases not matched to a gene: 1. CDR1 DFQATT and CDR2 SNEGSKA come from the germline V gene (reference sequence). This CDR3 contains 11 residues. The CDR3 sequence: CSARVQGEAFF. CDR3 in DNA: TGCAGTGCTAGAGTACAGGGGGAAGCTTTCTTT.

This chain connects TRBV13 to TRBJ2-5; 12 nucleotides agree with TRBD2. CDR1 PRHDT and CDR2 FYEKMQ come from the germline V gene (reference sequence). The trim removed 3 bases at V and 0 bases at J, leaving 2 bases unmatched. The CDR3 length is 16 residues. CDR3 amino acids: CASSFRLAGDQETQYF. In nucleotides, the CDR3 is TGTGCCAGCAGCTTCAGACTAGCGGGGGACCAAGAGACCCAGTACTTC.

The chain has TRBV29-1 and TRBJ2-5, with D tentatively TRBD1 (6 bases). The J call may be incorrect, as the DNA end agrees better with TRBJ2-7. Germline V gene lookup returns CDR1 SQVTM and CDR2 ANQGSEA. This CDR3 is 12 amino acids long. CDR3 bases: TGCAGCGTCTCGACAGGTCCCTACGAGCAGTACTTC. This translates into CSVSTGPYEQYF.

This clone was counted a single time. The chain couples TRBV6-5 to TRBJ2-2; 8 bases are shared with TRBD2. Trimming took 6 bases from V and 5 from J; bases not matched to a gene: 8. CDR1 and CDR2 (germline): MNHEY, SVGAGI. The CDR3 covers 15 residues. Written as DNA, the CDR3 is TGTGCCAGCAGAGCACTAGCGGAGGGGACCGGGGAGCTGTTTTTT. Translation gives CASRALAEGTGELFF.

J is TRBJ2-7 and V is TRBV29-1; D not resolved. V was pared by 2 bases and J by 3 bases, with 17 bases between. This CDR3 has 15 amino acids. Germline CDR1 and CDR2: SQVTM and ANQGSEA. The CDR3 protein is CSVELGPHRRYEQYF. The CDR3 DNA follows: TGCAGCGTTGAACTTGGGCCTCATCGCCGCTACGAGCAGTACTTC.